This T cell receptor beta chain was observed in a study of cytomegalovirus exposure and HLA in healthy donors. Background on the study: Early released data had about 85 million unique TCRs, all coming from HLA-typed donors.

13 Jbeta primers and 60 Vbeta primers were used for the PCR. The protocol was immunoSEQ multiplex PCR, while the TCRdb copy is restricted to in-frame clones and leaves out a portion. Among fewer than 150,000 clones, roughly 77% were seen once, and the ten largest hold about 4.9%. This clone was picked up a small number of times. Its antigen is not identified. Germline V CDR1 and CDR2: LGHNA, YSLEER. The CDR3 loop spans 15 amino acids. The germline V and J ends were trimmed by 1 base and 2 bases, with 9 bases remaining between them. Notes on the study in general: Versus the approximately 670-donor mean, an Asian-associated ancestry cluster reportedly showed fewer N-insertions in a later analysis. A link between a missense DCLRE1C variant and TCR beta V- and J-gene trimming emerged from a later analysis. Common viral pathogens seemed to be connected with several of the most significant clusters, according to a later analysis.

The chain links TRBV4-3 to TRBJ1-3; D might be TRBD1 (6 bases). The sequencing input was PBMCs. This receptor was taken from a man aged 45-65 years in good health and CMV-seropositive. Written as DNA, the CDR3 is TGCGCCAGCAGCCAAGGACAGGTTCCTGGAAACACCATATATTTT. It translates to CASSQGQVPGNTIYF.